These 5 T cell receptor beta chains came from one sample sequenced in a study of blood T cells in healthy people across ages. PCR was performed a second time for roughly 7 to 12 cycles using a sample-barcoded 5' primer and a J-beta primer mix. TCRdb itself ran the 5' RACE reads through MiXCR, one entry per CDR3 protein. The sample holds fewer than 750,000 distinct CDR3 sequences; around 48% are singletons and the top ten take around 23%. What was sequenced was blood. Receptors originate from a man older than 75 in good health.

The chain couples TRBV7-9 to TRBJ2-3, with 7 bases matching TRBD2. V was pared by 2 bases and J by 4 bases, with 6 bases of the junction left unmatched. Germline assignment: CDR1 SEHNR and CDR2 FQNEAQ (reference sequence). The CDR3 sequence is 15 residues long. The chain's CDR3 is CASSLPRERADTQYF. In DNA, the CDR3 is TGTGCCAGCAGCTTACCGCGGGAGAGGGCAGATACGCAGTATTTT. Full variable domain (rest looked up from reference TRBV7-9 and TRBJ2-3): DTGVSQNPRHKITKRGQNVTFRCDPISEHNRLYWYRQTLGQGPEFLTYFQNEAQLEKSRLLSDRFSAERPKGSFSTLEIQRTEQGDSAMYLCASSLPRERADTQYFGPGTRLTVL.

The chain is built from TRBV5-1 and TRBJ2-5; 8 positions agree with TRBD2. Germline V gene data show CDR1 as SGHRS and CDR2 as YFSETQ. V lost 3 bases and J lost 4; bases outside the gene matches: 8. CDR3 length: 15 amino acids. CDR3 coding DNA: TGCGCCAGCAGCTGGATAGCGGGGTTTCGAGAGACCCAGTACTTC. Protein product: CASSWIAGFRETQYF.

This clonotype came up a few times. V and J are TRBV20-1 and TRBJ2-7; D is undetermined. Matching the DNA end better, TRBJ2-4 makes the J call doubtful. CDR3 length: 12 residues. The germline CDR1 and CDR2 sequences are DFQATT and SNEGSKA (reference sequence). The DNA of the CDR3 is TGCAGTGCTACGCTAGACTCAAACATTCAGTACTTC. This codes for CSATLDSNIQYF.

In its sample, this clonotype was seen a few times. The J gene is TRBJ2-3, the V gene TRBV12-3 or TRBV12-4, with D tentatively TRBD1 (5 bases). Trimming left V 6 bases short and J 0 bases short, with 19 bases between. This CDR3 is 17 amino acids long. CDR3 bases: TGTGCCAGCAGCCCCACCCGACAGAGGCCAAGCACAGATACGCAGTATTTT. It translates to CASSPTRQRPSTDTQYF.

The chain employs TRBV7-2 and TRBJ2-1; D gene ambiguous. V was pared by 5 bases and J by 4 bases, with 15 bases between. CDR1 is SGHTA and CDR2 is FQGNSA in the germline V gene. The CDR3 sequence is 15 residues long. CDR3 nucleotide sequence: TGTGCCAGCAGCCCATTCCGGGTCGGGTACAATGAGCAGTTCTTC. It yields the protein CASSPFRVGYNEQFF.